One T cell receptor (beta chain) is described in this entry. The antigen remains unidentified. The data stem from a study of CD8 T cells in Susac syndrome. Study details: When their blood was taken, patients with Susac syndrome were therapy-naive, taking corticosteroids, or taking intravenous immunoglobulin alone.

V lost 0 bases to trimming and J lost 6 bases, with 11 bases between them. This CDR3 region has 14 residues. CDR1 is SGHDN, CDR2 FVKESK, per germline. Random hexamers were used to reverse transcribe the RNA input (roughly 0.5 to 1 ug). TCRdb itself ran the immunoSEQ multiplex PCR reads through MiXCR, one entry per CDR3 protein. The sample yields just over 150,000 distinct CDR3 sequences, about 95% seen once. Overall study findings and caveats: TCR sequencing and HLA analysis covered a relatively small number of individuals.

TCR beta sequencing covered blood CD8+ and CD4+ T cells. Fulfillment of recently defined diagnostic criteria for definite or probable disease was shown by the patients with Susac syndrome. Sequencing was carried out using CD4+ T cells from PBMCs. This chain uses TRBV14 with TRBJ1-2; D is unresolved. This receptor was identified in a human donor with Susac syndrome. The CDR3 nucleotides read TGTGCCAGCAGCCAAGACAGCGCGGGGAATGGCTACACCTTC. It codes for CASSQDSAGNGYTF.